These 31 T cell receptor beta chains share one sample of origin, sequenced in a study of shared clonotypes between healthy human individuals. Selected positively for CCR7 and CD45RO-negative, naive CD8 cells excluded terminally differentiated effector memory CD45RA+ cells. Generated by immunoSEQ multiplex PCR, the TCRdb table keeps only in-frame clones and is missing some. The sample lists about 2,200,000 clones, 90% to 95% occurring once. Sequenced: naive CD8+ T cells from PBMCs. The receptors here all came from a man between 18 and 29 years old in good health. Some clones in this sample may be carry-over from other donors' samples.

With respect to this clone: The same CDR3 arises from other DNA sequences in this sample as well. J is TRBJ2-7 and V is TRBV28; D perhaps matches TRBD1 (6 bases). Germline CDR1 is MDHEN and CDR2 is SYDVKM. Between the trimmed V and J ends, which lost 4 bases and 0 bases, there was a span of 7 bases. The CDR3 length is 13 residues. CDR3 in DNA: TGTGCCAGCAGTTCAGGGGCCTCCTACGAGCAGTACTTC. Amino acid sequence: CASSSGASYEQYF.

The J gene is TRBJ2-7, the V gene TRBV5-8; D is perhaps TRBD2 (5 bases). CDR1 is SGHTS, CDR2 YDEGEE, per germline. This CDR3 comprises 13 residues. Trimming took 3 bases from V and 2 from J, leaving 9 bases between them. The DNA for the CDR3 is TGTGCCAGCAGCTACTCCGGGACCTACGAGCAGTACTTC. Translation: CASSYSGTYEQYF.

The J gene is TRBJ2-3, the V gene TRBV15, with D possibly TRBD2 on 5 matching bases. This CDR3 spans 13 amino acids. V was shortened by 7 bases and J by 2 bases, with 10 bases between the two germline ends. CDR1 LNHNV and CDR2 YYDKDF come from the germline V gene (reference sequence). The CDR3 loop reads CATNADFTDTQYF. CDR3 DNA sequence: TGTGCCACCAACGCGGACTTCACAGATACGCAGTATTTT.

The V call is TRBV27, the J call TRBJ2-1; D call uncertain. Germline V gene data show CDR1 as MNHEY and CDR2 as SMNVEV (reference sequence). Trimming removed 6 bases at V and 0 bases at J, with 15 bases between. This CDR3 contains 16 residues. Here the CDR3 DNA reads TGTGCCAGCAGAGACCGGACGGACGTCTCCTACAATGAGCAGTTCTTC. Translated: CASRDRTDVSYNEQFF.

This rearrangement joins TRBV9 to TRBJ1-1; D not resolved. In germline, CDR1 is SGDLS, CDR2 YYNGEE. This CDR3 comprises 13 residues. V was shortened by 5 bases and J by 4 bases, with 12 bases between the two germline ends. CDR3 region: CASSRALVTEAFF. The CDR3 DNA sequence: TGTGCCAGCAGTAGGGCGCTTGTCACTGAAGCTTTCTTT.

The CDR3 is CASSYAPSLDTQYF. The DNA of the CDR3 is TGTGCCAGCAGTTACGCCCCCTCGTTAGATACGCAGTATTTT. The chain couples TRBV6-6 to TRBJ2-3; no clear D gene. Germline V gene sequence: CDR1 MNHNY, CDR2 SVGAGI (reference sequence). Trimming pared 2 bases from V and 5 bases from J, leaving 11 bases between. This CDR3 is built from 14 residues.

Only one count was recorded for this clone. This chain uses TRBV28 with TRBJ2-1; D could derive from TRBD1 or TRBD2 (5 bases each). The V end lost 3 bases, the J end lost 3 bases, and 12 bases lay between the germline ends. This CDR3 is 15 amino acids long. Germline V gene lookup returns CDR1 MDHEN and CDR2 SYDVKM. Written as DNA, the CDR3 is TGTGCCAGCAGTTTGGGTTGGGGACGCTACAATGAGCAGTTCTTC. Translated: CASSLGWGRYNEQFF.

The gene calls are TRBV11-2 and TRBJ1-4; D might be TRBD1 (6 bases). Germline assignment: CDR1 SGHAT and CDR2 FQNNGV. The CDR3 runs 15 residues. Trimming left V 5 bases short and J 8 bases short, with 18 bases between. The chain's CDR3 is CASSLGTSGGEKLFF. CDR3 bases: TGTGCCAGCAGCCTGGGGACATCGGGAGGAGAAAAACTGTTTTTT.

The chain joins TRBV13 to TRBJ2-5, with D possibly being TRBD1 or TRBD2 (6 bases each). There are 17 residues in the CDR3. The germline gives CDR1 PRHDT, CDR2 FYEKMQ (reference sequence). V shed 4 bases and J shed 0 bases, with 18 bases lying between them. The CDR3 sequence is CASSSRLGGLYQETQYF. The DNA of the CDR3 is TGTGCCAGCAGCTCTCGGCTGGGGGGCCTTTACCAAGAGACCCAGTACTTC.

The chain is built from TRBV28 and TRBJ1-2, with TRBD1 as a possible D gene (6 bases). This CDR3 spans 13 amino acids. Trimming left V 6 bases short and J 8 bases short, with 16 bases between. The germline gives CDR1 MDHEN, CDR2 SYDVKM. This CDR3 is CASSRLGALGYTF. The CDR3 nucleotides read TGTGCCAGCAGCCGCCTGGGGGCGCTCGGCTACACCTTC.

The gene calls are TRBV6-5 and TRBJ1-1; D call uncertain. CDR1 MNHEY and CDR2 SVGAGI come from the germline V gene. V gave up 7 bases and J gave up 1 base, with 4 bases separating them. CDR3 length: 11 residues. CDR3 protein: CASISNTEAFF. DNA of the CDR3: TGTGCCAGCATTTCGAACACTGAAGCTTTCTTT.

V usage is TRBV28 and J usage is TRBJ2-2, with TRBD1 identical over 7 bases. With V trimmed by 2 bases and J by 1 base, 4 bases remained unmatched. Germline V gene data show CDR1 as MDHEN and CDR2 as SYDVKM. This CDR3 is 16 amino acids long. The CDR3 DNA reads TGTGCCAGCAGTTTAACGAGGACAGGGAACACCGGGGAGCTGTTTTTT. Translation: CASSLTRTGNTGELFF.

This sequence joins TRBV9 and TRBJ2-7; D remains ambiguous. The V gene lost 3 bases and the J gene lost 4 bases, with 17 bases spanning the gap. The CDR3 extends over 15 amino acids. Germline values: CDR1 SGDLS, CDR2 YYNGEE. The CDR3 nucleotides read TGTGCCAGCAGCGCCCATGAAGGGAAGGTTTACGAGCAGTACTTC. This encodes CASSAHEGKVYEQYF. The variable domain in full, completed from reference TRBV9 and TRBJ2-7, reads DSGVTQTPKHLITATGQRVTLRCSPRSGDLSVYWYQQSLDQGLQFLIQYYNGEERAKGNILERFSAQQFPDLHSELNLSSLELGDSALYFCASSAHEGKVYEQYFGPGTRLTVT.

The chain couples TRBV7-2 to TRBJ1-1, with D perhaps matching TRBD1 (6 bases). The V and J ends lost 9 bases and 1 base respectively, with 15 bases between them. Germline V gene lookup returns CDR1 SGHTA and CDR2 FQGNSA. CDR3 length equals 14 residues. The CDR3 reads CASRTGASNTEAFF. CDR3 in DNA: TGTGCCAGTCGCACGGGGGCTTCGAACACTGAAGCTTTCTTT.

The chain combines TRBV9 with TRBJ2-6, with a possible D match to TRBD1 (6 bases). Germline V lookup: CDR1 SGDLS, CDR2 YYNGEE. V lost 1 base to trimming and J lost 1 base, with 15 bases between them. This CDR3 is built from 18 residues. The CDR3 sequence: CASSVNVQGWSGANVLTF. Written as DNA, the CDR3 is TGTGCCAGCAGCGTAAACGTACAGGGTTGGTCTGGGGCCAACGTCCTGACTTTC.

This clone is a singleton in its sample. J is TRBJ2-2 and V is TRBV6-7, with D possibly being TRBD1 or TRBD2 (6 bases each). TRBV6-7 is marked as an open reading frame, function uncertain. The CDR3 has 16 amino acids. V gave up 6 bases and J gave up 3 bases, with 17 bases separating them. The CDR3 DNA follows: TGTGCCAGCAGCCCCGGGGGCTGTGGGGACACCGGGGAGCTGTTTTTT. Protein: CASSPGGCGDTGELFF.

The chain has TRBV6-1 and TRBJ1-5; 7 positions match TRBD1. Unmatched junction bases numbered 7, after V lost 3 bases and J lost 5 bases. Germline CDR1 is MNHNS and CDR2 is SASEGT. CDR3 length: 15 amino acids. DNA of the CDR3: TGTGCCAGCAGTGACCCGCAGGGGGGCGATCAGCCCCAGCATTTT. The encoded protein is CASSDPQGGDQPQHF.

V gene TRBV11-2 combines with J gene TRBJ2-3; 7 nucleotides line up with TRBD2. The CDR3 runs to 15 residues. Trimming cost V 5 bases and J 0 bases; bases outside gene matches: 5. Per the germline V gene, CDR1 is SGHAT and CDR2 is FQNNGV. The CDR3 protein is CASSLISGSTDTQYF. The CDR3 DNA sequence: TGTGCCAGCAGCCTAATTAGCGGGAGCACAGATACGCAGTATTTT.

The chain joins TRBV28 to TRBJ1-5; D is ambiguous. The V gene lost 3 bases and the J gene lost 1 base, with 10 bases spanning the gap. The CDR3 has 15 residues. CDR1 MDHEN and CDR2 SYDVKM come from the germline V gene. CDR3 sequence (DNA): TGTGCCAGCAGTTTCCACTTGGGCAGCAATCAGCCCCAGCATTTT. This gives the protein CASSFHLGSNQPQHF.

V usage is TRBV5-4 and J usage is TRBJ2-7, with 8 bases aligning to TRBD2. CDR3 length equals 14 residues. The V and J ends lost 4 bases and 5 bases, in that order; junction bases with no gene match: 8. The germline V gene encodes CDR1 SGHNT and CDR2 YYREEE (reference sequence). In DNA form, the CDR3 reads TGTGCCAGCAGCCCGGGGGGGGGAGTTGACGAGCAGTACTTC. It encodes CASSPGGGVDEQYF.

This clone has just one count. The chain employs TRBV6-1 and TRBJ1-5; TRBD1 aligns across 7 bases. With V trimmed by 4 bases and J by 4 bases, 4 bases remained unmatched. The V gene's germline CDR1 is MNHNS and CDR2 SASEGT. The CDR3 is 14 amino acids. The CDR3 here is CASSVPRGNQPQHF. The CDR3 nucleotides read TGTGCCAGCAGTGTCCCCAGGGGGAATCAGCCCCAGCATTTT.

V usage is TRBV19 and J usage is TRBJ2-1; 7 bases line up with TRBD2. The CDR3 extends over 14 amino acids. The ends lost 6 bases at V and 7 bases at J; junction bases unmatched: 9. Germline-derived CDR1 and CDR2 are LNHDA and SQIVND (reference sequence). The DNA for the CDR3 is TGTGCCAGTAGGGATGCGGGAGTTCTTAATGAGCAGTTCTTC. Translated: CASRDAGVLNEQFF.

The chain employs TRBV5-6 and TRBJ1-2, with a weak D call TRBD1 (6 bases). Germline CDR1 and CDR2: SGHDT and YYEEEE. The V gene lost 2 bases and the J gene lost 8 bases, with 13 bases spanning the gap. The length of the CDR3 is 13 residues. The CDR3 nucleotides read TGTGCCAGCAGCTTAGAGACAGGTCCGGGCTACACCTTC. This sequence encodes CASSLETGPGYTF.

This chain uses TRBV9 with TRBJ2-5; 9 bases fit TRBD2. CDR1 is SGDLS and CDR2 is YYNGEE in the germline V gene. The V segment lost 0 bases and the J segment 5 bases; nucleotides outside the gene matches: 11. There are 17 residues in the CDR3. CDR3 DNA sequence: TGTGCCAGCAGCGTAGGACGGCGGGAGGGCGAGTGGGAGACCCAGTACTTC. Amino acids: CASSVGRREGEWETQYF.

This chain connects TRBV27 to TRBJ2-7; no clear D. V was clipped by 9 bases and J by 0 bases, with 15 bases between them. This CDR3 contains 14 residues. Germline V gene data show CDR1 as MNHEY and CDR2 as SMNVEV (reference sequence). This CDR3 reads CARYKDASSYEQYF. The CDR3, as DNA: TGTGCCAGGTATAAGGACGCTAGCTCCTACGAGCAGTACTTC.

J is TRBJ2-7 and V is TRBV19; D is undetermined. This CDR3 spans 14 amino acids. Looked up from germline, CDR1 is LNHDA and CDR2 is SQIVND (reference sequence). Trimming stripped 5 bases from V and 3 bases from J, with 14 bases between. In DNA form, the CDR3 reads TGTGCCAGTAGTCCCGGGTGGAAGGACTACGAGCAGTACTTC. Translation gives CASSPGWKDYEQYF.

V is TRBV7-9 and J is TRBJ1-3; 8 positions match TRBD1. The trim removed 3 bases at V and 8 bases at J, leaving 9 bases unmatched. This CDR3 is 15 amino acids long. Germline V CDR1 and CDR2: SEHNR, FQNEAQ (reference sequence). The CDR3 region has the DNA TGTGCCAGCAGCTTGTTCGGACAGGGAGGAGACACCATATATTTT. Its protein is CASSLFGQGGDTIYF.

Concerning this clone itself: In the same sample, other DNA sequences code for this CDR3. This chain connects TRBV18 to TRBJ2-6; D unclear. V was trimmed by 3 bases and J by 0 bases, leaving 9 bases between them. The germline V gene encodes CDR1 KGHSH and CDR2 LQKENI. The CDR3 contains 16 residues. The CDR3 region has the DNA TGTGCCAGCTCACCCGGGCGGAGCTCTGGGGCCAACGTCCTGACTTTC. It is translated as CASSPGRSSGANVLTF.

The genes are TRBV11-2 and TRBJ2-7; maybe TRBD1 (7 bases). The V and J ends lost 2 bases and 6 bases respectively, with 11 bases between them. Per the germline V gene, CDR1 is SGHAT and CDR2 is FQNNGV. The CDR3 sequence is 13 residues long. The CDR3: CASSLPGGSEQYF. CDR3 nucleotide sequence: TGTGCCAGCAGCTTACCAGGGGGGAGCGAGCAGTACTTC.

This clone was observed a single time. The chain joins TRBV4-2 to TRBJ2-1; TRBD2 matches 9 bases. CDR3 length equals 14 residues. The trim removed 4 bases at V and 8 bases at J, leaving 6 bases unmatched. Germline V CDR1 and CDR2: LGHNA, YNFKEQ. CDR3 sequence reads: CASSLGTSSYEQFF. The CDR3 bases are TGTGCCAGCAGCCTCGGGACTAGCTCGTATGAGCAGTTCTTC.

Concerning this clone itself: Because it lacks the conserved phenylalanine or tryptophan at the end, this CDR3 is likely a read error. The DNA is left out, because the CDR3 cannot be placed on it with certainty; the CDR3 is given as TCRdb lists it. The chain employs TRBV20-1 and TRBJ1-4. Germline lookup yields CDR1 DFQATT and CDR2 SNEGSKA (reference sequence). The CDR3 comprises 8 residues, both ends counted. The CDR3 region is CSAPQRMK.